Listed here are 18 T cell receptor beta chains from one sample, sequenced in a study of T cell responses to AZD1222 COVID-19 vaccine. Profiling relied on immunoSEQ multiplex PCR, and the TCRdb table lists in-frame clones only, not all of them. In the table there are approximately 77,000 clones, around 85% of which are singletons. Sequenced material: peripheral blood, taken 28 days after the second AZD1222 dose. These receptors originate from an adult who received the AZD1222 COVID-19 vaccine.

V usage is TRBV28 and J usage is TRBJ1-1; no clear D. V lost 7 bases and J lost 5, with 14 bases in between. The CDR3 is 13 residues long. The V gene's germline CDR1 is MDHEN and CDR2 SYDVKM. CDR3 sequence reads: CASTFYGETEAFF. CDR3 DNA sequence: TGTGCCAGCACCTTTTATGGGGAAACTGAAGCTTTCTTT.

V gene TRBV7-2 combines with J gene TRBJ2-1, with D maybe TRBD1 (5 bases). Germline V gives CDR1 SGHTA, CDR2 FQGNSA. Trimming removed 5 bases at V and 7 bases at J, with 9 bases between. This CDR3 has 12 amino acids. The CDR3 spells CASSPTVNEQFF. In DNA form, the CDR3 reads TGTGCCAGCAGCCCGACAGTGAATGAGCAGTTCTTC. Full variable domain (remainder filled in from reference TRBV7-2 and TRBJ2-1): GAGVSQSPSNKVTEKGKDVELRCDPISGHTALYWYRQSLGQGLEFLIYFQGNSAPDKSGLPSDRFSAERTGGSVSTLTIQRTQQEDSAVYLCASSPTVNEQFFGPGTRLTVL.

The CDR3 nucleotides read TGCGCCAGCAGCCTCGGACTAGCGGGGGACGGGGAGACCCAGTACTTC. Translated: CASSLGLAGDGETQYF. The chain has TRBV5-1 and TRBJ2-5, with 13 bases aligning to TRBD2. Trimming at V came to 4 bases and at J to 5 bases, leaving 8 bases not matched to a gene. Germline V gene data show CDR1 as SGHRS and CDR2 as YFSETQ. CDR3 length equals 16 residues.

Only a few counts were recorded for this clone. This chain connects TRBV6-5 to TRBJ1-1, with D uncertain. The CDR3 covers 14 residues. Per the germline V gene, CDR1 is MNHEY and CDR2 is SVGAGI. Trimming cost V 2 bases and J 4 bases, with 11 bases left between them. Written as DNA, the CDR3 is TGTGCCAGCAGTTACGTGGGTAGGGTCACTGAAGCTTTCTTT. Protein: CASSYVGRVTEAFF.

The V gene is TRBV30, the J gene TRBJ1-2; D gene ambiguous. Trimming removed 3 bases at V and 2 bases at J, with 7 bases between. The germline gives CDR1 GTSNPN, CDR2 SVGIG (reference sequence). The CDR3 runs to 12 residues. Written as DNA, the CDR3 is TGTGCCTGGAGCGCGGGGAACTATGGCTACACCTTC. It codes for CAWSAGNYGYTF.

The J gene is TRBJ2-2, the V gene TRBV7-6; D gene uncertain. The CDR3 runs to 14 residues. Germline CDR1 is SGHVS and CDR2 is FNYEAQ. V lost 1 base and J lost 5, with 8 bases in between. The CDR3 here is CASSLGPWTGELFF. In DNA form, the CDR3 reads TGTGCCAGCAGCTTAGGTCCGTGGACCGGGGAGCTGTTTTTT.

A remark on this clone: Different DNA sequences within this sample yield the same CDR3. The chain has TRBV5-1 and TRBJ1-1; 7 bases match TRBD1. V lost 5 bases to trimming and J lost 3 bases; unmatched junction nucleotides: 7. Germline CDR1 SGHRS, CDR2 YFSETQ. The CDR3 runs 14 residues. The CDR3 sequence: CASSLEGQHTEAFF. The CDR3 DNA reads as TGCGCCAGCAGTCTAGAGGGACAGCACACTGAAGCTTTCTTT.

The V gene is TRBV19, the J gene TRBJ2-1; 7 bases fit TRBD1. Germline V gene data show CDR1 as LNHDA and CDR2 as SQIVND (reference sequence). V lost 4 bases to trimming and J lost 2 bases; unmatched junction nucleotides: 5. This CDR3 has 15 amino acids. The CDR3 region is CASSTGQVAYNEQFF. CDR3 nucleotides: TGTGCCAGTAGTACCGGACAGGTTGCCTACAATGAGCAGTTCTTC. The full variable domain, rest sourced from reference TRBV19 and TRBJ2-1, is DGGITQSPKYLFRKEGQNVTLSCEQNLNHDAMYWYRQDPGQGLRLIYYSQIVNDFQKGDIAEGYSVSREKKESFPLTVTSAQKNPTAFYLCASSTGQVAYNEQFFGPGTRLTVL.

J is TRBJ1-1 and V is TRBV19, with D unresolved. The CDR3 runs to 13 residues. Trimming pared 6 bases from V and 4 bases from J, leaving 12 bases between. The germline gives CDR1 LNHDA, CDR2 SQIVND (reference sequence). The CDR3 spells CASRGMGSTEAFF. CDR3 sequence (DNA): TGTGCCAGTAGAGGAATGGGCAGCACTGAAGCTTTCTTT.

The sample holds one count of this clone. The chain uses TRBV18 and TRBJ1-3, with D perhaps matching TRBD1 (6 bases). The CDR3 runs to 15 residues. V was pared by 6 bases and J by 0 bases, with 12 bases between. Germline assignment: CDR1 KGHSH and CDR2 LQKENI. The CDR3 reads CASSAGQISGNTIYF. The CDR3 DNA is TGTGCCAGCTCGGCCGGACAGATCTCTGGAAACACCATATATTTT.

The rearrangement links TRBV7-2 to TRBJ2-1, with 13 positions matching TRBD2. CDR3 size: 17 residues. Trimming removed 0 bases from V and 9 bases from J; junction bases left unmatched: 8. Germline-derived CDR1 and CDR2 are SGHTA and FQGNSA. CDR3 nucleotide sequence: TGTGCCAGCAGCTTAGCGCTAACTAGCGGGAGGGCCTCTGAGCAGTTCTTC. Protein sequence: CASSLALTSGRASEQFF.

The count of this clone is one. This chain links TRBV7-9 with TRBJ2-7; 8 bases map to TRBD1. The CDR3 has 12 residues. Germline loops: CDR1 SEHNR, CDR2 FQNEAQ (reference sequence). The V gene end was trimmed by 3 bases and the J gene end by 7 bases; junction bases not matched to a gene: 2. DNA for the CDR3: TGTGCCAGCAGCTTGACAGGGGAGGAGCAGTACTTC. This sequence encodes CASSLTGEEQYF. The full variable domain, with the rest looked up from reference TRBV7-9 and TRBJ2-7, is DTGVSQNPRHKITKRGQNVTFRCDPISEHNRLYWYRQTLGQGPEFLTYFQNEAQLEKSRLLSDRFSAERPKGSFSTLEIQRTEQGDSAMYLCASSLTGEEQYFGPGTRLTVT.

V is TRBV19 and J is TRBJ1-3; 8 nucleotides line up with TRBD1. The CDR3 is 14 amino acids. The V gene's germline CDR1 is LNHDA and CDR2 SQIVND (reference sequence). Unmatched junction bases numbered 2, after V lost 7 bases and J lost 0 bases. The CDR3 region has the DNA TGTGCCAGTACAGGGGGCCCCTCTGGAAACACCATATATTTT. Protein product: CASTGGPSGNTIYF.

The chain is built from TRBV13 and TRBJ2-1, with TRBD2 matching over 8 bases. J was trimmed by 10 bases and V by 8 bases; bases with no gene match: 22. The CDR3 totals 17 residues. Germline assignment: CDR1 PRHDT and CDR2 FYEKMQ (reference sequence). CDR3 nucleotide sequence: TGTGCCAGCGGACTTGGGTCCGGGAGCGGGAGTCAAGAGGAGCAGTTCTTC. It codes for CASGLGSGSGSQEEQFF.

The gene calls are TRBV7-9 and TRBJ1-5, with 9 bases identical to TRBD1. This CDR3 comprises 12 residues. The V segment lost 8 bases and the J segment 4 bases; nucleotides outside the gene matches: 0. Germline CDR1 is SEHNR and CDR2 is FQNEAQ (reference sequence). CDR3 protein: CASGTGNQPQHF. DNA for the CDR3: TGTGCCAGCGGGACAGGGAATCAGCCCCAGCATTTT.

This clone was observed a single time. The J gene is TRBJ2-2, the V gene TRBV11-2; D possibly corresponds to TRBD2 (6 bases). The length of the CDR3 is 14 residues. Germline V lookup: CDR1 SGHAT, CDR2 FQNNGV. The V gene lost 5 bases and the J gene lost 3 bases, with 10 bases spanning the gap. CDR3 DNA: TGTGCCAGCAGCCACGGGACTCACACCGGGGAGCTGTTTTTT. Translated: CASSHGTHTGELFF.

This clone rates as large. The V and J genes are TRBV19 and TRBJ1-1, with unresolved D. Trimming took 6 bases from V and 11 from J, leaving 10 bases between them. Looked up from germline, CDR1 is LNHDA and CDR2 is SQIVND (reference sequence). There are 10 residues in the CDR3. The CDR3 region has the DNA TGTGCCAGTAGGGGAGGGCCGGCTTTCTTT. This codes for CASRGGPAFF. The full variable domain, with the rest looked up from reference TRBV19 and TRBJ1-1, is DGGITQSPKYLFRKEGQNVTLSCEQNLNHDAMYWYRQDPGQGLRLIYYSQIVNDFQKGDIAEGYSVSREKKESFPLTVTSAQKNPTAFYLCASRGGPAFFGQGTRLTVV.

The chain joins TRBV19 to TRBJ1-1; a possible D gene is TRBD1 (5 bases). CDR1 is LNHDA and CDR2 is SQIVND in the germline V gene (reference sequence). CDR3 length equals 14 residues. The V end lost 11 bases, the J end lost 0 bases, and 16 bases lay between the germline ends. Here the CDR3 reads CAVRGEVMNTEAFF. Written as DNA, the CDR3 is TGTGCCGTTCGGGGGGAGGTTATGAACACTGAAGCTTTCTTT.